A selection of T cell receptor beta chains follows, all from one sample in a study of blood T cell repertoires in COVID-19. Some clones are missing from TCRdb's copy, which holds only in-frame ones; the method was immunoSEQ multiplex PCR. The sample carries under 250,000 clones, 88% recorded once. What was sequenced was PBMCs or T cells enriched from blood (not recorded which). These receptors were collected from a middle-aged woman who had been exposed to COVID-19. Each CDR3 is given with its conserved first and last residue. A D gene is named only where the DNA matches it firmly. Size tells how often a clone was seen (once, few, many) or the class of an expanded clone, and some rows leave it out.

j_gene: TRBJ2-3; d_gene: TRBD2; v_gene: TRBV4-2; abundance: NA; CDR3nt: TGTGCCAGCAGCCAAGCTTCCCTAGCGGGCACAGATACGCAGTATTTT; CDR3aa: CASSQASLAGTDTQYF
j_gene: TRBJ2-1; d_gene: TRBD1; v_gene: TRBV7-2; abundance: NA; CDR3nt: TGTGCCAGCAGCTTTCTGGACAGGGTCTACAATGAGCAGTTCTTC; CDR3aa: CASSFLDRVYNEQFF
j_gene: TRBJ1-2; d_gene: NA; v_gene: TRBV7-9; abundance: NA; CDR3nt: TGTGCCAGCAGCTTGGGCGGGTATGGCTACACCTTC; CDR3aa: CASSLGGYGYTF
j_gene: TRBJ1-5; d_gene: NA; v_gene: TRBV4-1; abundance: NA; CDR3nt: TGCGCCAGCAGCCAAGGACTCGGCGGAACCAATCAGCCCCAGCATTTT; CDR3aa: CASSQGLGGTNQPQHF
j_gene: TRBJ2-1; d_gene: TRBD2; v_gene: TRBV6-5; abundance: NA; CDR3nt: TGTGCCAGCAGTTCGCGGACTAGCGGCTCCTACAATGAGCAGTTCTTC; CDR3aa: CASSSRTSGSYNEQFF
j_gene: TRBJ1-2; d_gene: NA; v_gene: TRBV7-8; abundance: NA; CDR3nt: TGTGCCAGCTACGACAATCCATCTTCTAACTATGGCTACACCTTC; CDR3aa: CASYDNPSSNYGYTF
j_gene: TRBJ1-5; d_gene: NA; v_gene: TRBV28; abundance: NA; CDR3nt: TGTGCCAGCAGTTTAGACAGGCCGATTAACAATCAGCCCCAGCATTTT; CDR3aa: CASSLDRPINNQPQHF
j_gene: TRBJ2-3; d_gene: NA; v_gene: TRBV18; abundance: NA; CDR3nt: TGTGCCAGCTCACACCTCGGGGAGTGGACAGATACGCAGTATTTT; CDR3aa: CASSHLGEWTDTQYF
j_gene: TRBJ1-6; d_gene: NA; v_gene: TRBV5-4; abundance: NA; CDR3nt: TGTGCCAGCAGCTCTCCGGCCGGGACTGAAAATTCACCCCTCCACTTT; CDR3aa: CASSSPAGTENSPLHF
j_gene: TRBJ2-2; d_gene: NA; v_gene: TRBV18; abundance: NA; CDR3nt: TGTGCCAGCTCAGGACGACGACAGGACAACACCGGGGAGCTGTTTTTT; CDR3aa: CASSGRRQDNTGELFF
j_gene: TRBJ2-1; d_gene: NA; v_gene: TRBV7-2; abundance: NA; CDR3nt: TGTGCCAGCAGTTCTATGCGGCACCTGGATGAGCAGTTCTTC; CDR3aa: CASSSMRHLDEQFF
j_gene: TRBJ1-1; d_gene: TRBD1; v_gene: TRBV19; abundance: NA; CDR3nt: TGTGCCAGTAGTATAGAGGACAGGGGCACTGAAGCTTTCTTT; CDR3aa: CASSIEDRGTEAFF
j_gene: TRBJ2-3; d_gene: NA; v_gene: TRBV25-1; abundance: NA; CDR3nt: TGTGCCAGCAGTGAATTAACCGGGGGTCGGTATTTT; CDR3aa: CASSELTGGRYF
j_gene: TRBJ2-5; d_gene: NA; v_gene: TRBV5-8; abundance: NA; CDR3nt: TGTGCCAGCAGCTTGGTCGCGGCCCAGTACTTC; CDR3aa: CASSLVAAQYF
j_gene: TRBJ2-1; d_gene: TRBD1; v_gene: TRBV24-1; abundance: NA; CDR3nt: TGTGCCACCAGTGATCGGACAGGGAAAACTTACAATGAGCAGTTCTTC; CDR3aa: CATSDRTGKTYNEQFF
j_gene: TRBJ1-4; d_gene: NA; v_gene: TRBV7-2; abundance: few; CDR3nt: TGTGCCAGCAGCCGGACAGCAACTAATGAAAAACTGTTTTTT; CDR3aa: CASSRTATNEKLFF
j_gene: TRBJ1-2; d_gene: NA; v_gene: TRBV19; abundance: NA; CDR3nt: TGTGCCAGTAGTAGGGGGGACCCTCTGAGCTATGGCTACACCTTC; CDR3aa: CASSRGDPLSYGYTF
j_gene: TRBJ1-5; d_gene: NA; v_gene: TRBV27; abundance: NA; CDR3nt: TGTGCCAGCAGCGTGGGGGGTTGGAGCAATCAGCCCCAGCATTTT; CDR3aa: CASSVGGWSNQPQHF
j_gene: TRBJ2-1; d_gene: NA; v_gene: TRBV29-1; abundance: NA; CDR3nt: TGCAGCGTCAAATACAATGAGCAGTTCTTC; CDR3aa: CSVKYNEQFF
j_gene: TRBJ1-4; d_gene: NA; v_gene: TRBV7-7; abundance: NA; CDR3nt: TGTGCTAGCGGCCCCGGGGATTTCAATGAAAAACTGTTTTTT; CDR3aa: CASGPGDFNEKLFF
j_gene: TRBJ2-1; d_gene: NA; v_gene: TRBV27; abundance: NA; CDR3nt: TGTGCCAGCAGTTTTAGGTGGAGCTCCTACAATGAGCAGTTCTTC; CDR3aa: CASSFRWSSYNEQFF
j_gene: TRBJ2-5; d_gene: NA; v_gene: TRBV9; abundance: NA; CDR3nt: TGTGCCAGCAGCGATCCCGGGGGCGGGAGATGGCAAGAGACCCAGTACTTC; CDR3aa: CASSDPGGGRWQETQYF
j_gene: TRBJ1-4; d_gene: NA; v_gene: TRBV7-6; abundance: NA; CDR3nt: TGTGCCAGCAGCTTAAGGGGTTCGAGTAATGAAAAACTGTTTTTT; CDR3aa: CASSLRGSSNEKLFF
j_gene: TRBJ2-2; d_gene: NA; v_gene: TRBV7-8; abundance: NA; CDR3nt: TGTGCCAGCAGCTTAGTTGTAGGCGGCCTGAACACCGGGGAGCTGTTTTTT; CDR3aa: CASSLVVGGLNTGELFF
j_gene: TRBJ2-7; d_gene: NA; v_gene: TRBV4-1; abundance: NA; CDR3nt: TGCGCCAGCAGCCAAGTGGCGGGGGACATCGGCGAGCAGTACTTC; CDR3aa: CASSQVAGDIGEQYF
j_gene: TRBJ1-1; d_gene: NA; v_gene: TRBV5-1; abundance: NA; CDR3nt: TGTGCCAGCAGCCTAATACGACAGTCTGAAGCTTTCTTT; CDR3aa: CASSLIRQSEAFF